This TCR beta chain was obtained from a study of blood T cells in healthy people across ages. A second roughly 6 to 12 cycle PCR used barcoded and J-beta primers. MiXCR, run by TCRdb on the 5' RACE reads, gives a single entry per CDR3 protein. The repertoire has 550,000 to 800,000 distinct CDR3 sequences, approximately 31% of them found once; the top ten carry approximately 15%. Roughly 10 milliliters was the volume of peripheral blood drawn from each donor. Isolation recovered at least 7 million PBMCs from every sample. This clonotype was picked up many times. There are 13 residues in the CDR3. Germline assignment: CDR1 DFQATT and CDR2 SNEGSKA (reference sequence). J lost 2 bases, V lost 5 bases, and 3 bases had no gene match.

This TCR derives from a woman aged 80 or over in good health. The sample consisted of blood. The chain couples TRBV20-1 to TRBJ2-5, with TRBD2 matching 9 bases. CDR3 sequence: CSADLAGQETQYF. In DNA, the CDR3 is TGCAGTGCTGACCTAGCGGGGCAAGAGACCCAGTACTTC.